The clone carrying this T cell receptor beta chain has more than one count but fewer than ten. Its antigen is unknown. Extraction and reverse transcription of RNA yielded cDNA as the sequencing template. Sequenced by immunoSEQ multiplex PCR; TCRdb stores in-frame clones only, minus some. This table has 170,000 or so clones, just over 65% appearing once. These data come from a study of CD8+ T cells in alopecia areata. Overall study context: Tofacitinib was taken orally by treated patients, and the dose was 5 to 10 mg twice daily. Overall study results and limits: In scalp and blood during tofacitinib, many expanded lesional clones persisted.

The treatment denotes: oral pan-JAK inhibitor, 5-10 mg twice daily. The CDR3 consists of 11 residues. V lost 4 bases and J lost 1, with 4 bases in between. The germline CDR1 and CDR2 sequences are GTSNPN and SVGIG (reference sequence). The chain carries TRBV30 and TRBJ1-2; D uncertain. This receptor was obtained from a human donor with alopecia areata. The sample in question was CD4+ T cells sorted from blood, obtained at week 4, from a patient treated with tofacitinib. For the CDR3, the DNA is TGTGCCTGGATGGTTAACTATGGCTACACCTTC. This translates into CAWMVNYGYTF. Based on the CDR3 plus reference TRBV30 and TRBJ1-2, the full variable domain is SQTIHQWPATLVQPVGSPLSLECTVEGTSNPNLYWYRQAAGRGLQLLFYSVGIGQISSEVPQNLSASRPQDRQFILSSKKLLLSDSGFYLCAWMVNYGYTFGSGTRLTVV.